Presented here are 12 T cell receptor beta chains from one specimen sequenced in a study of blood T cell repertoires in COVID-19. Libraries were prepared by immunoSEQ multiplex PCR; TCRdb keeps only in-frame clonotypes and omits some of them. Of fewer than 450,000 clones listed, 88% are singletons. The sequenced material came from PBMCs or T cells enriched from blood (not recorded which). The source is a woman aged 18-29 years who had recovered from COVID-19.

The gene calls are TRBV6-5 and TRBJ1-2, with unresolved D. Trimming cost V 6 bases and J 1 base, with 9 bases left between them. Germline CDR1 MNHEY, CDR2 SVGAGI. The CDR3 consists of 13 residues. The CDR3 DNA is TGTGCCAGCAGCCTCACGGTTAACTATGGCTACACCTTC. Protein product: CASSLTVNYGYTF.

The V and J genes are TRBV15 and TRBJ1-2; D may be TRBD1 (5 bases). This CDR3 is 13 amino acids long. V lost 8 bases and J lost 3, with 13 bases in between. Germline V gene data show CDR1 as LNHNV and CDR2 as YYDKDF (reference sequence). The CDR3 spells CATGRDRHYGYTF. The DNA of the CDR3 is TGTGCCACCGGGCGAGACAGACACTATGGCTACACCTTC.

This chain connects TRBV25-1 to TRBJ2-3, with 7 bases that match TRBD1. V dropped 6 bases and J dropped 0; count of bases not matched to a gene: 3. Germline V gene data show CDR1 as MGHDK and CDR2 as SYGVNS. This CDR3 is 14 amino acids long. CDR3 residues: CASRETGSTDTQYF. As DNA, the CDR3 is TGTGCCAGCAGGGAGACAGGGAGCACAGATACGCAGTATTTT.

This clone was seen a single time. The V gene is TRBV4-1, the J gene TRBJ1-4, with a tentative D call TRBD1 (6 bases). The CDR3 consists of 14 residues. Germline assignment: CDR1 MGHRA and CDR2 YSYEKL. CDR3 coding DNA: TGCGCTACAGGCGCGATTCCAGGGGATGAAAAACTGTTTTTT. This translates into CATGAIPGDEKLFF.

V gene TRBV18 combines with J gene TRBJ1-2; 7 bases match TRBD1. V was pared by 3 bases and J by 6 bases, with 10 bases of the junction left unmatched. The germline CDR1 and CDR2 sequences are KGHSH and LQKENI. CDR3 length: 15 residues. The CDR3 DNA sequence: TGTGCCAGCTCACCCGACAGGGTCAGCGCGAATGGCTACACCTTC. Translating gives CASSPDRVSANGYTF. Full variable domain (outside the CDR3, taken from reference TRBV18 and TRBJ1-2): NAGVMQNPRHLVRRRGQEARLRCSPMKGHSHVYWYRQLPEEGLKFMVYLQKENIIDESGMPKERFSAEFPKEGPSILRIQQVVRGDSAAYFCASSPDRVSANGYTFGSGTRLTVV.

The V and J genes are TRBV29-1 and TRBJ1-4; possible D gene TRBD1, 5 bases. V lost 4 bases and J 7 bases, leaving 7 bases between the germline ends. The CDR3 length is 11 residues. Germline lookup yields CDR1 SQVTM and CDR2 ANQGSEA. CDR3 nucleotide sequence: TGCAGCGTTGGGGGCCCTGAAAAACTGTTTTTT. It translates to CSVGGPEKLFF.

The V call is TRBV18, the J call TRBJ1-4; no reliable D call. This CDR3 region has 15 residues. With 3 bases removed from V and 8 bases from J, the gap between germline ends came to 16 bases. Per the germline V gene, CDR1 is KGHSH and CDR2 is LQKENI. In DNA, the CDR3 is TGTGCCAGCTCACCGTTGACGGCGAGGTCGGAAAAACTGTTTTTT. Protein: CASSPLTARSEKLFF.

The V and J genes are TRBV2 and TRBJ2-7; perhaps TRBD2 as D (5 bases). Trimming took off 10 bases at V and 0 bases at J, with 13 bases between the two ends. The germline V gene encodes CDR1 SNHLY and CDR2 FYNNEI. The CDR3 spans 13 residues. CDR3 DNA: TGTGCCAACGCGGGTAAGAGCTCCTACGAGCAGTACTTC. This sequence encodes CANAGKSSYEQYF.

The rearrangement links TRBV6-5 to TRBJ1-1; TRBD1 matches at 9 bases. Germline V lookup: CDR1 MNHEY, CDR2 SVGAGI. V shed 6 bases, J shed 1 base, and the junction held 6 bases outside the gene matches. The CDR3 length is 15 residues. The DNA for the CDR3 is TGTGCCAGCAGATCCAACAGGGGGCGGAACACTGAAGCTTTCTTT. Amino acid sequence: CASRSNRGRNTEAFF.

CDR3: CASSAHGQGDGGAELFF. DNA of the CDR3: TGTGCCAGCAGTGCCCATGGACAGGGTGATGGGGGCGCGGAGCTGTTTTTT. This sequence joins TRBV25-1 and TRBJ2-2, with 8 bases fitting TRBD1. J was trimmed by 10 bases and V by 4 bases; bases with no gene match: 17. This CDR3 comprises 17 residues. Germline CDR1 and CDR2: MGHDK and SYGVNS. Together with reference TRBV25-1 and TRBJ2-2, the CDR3 gives the full variable domain: EADIYQTPRYLVIGTGKKITLECSQTMGHDKMYWYQQDPGMELHLIHYSYGVNSTEKGDLSSESTVSRIRTEHFPLTLESARPSHTSQYLCASSAHGQGDGGAELFFGEGSRLTVL.

This clone appeared once. This chain uses TRBV4-1 with TRBJ1-2; the match to TRBD1 covers 10 bases. Germline-derived CDR1 and CDR2 are MGHRA and YSYEKL. The CDR3 covers 18 residues. J was trimmed by 3 bases and V by 0 bases; bases with no gene match: 10. In DNA form, the CDR3 reads TGCGCCAGCAGCCAAGATTGGTGGACAGGGGGGGTTGACTATGGCTACACCTTC. The encoded protein is CASSQDWWTGGVDYGYTF.

V is TRBV6-5 and J is TRBJ1-1; maybe TRBD1 (5 bases). The CDR3 has 11 amino acids. The V end lost 8 bases, the J end lost 8 bases, and 12 bases lay between the germline ends. Germline CDR1 MNHEY, CDR2 SVGAGI. In nucleotides, the CDR3 is TGTGCCAGCCTACGGGGGGGAGAAGCTTTCTTT. Amino acid sequence: CASLRGGEAFF.